This is a list of T cell receptor beta chains from one sample in a study of T cells in tumors after PD-1 blockade. Libraries were prepared by immunoSEQ multiplex PCR; TCRdb keeps only in-frame clonotypes and omits some of them. The sample shows 20,000 to 25,000 clones, over 75% of them seen only once. Sequencing was performed on PBMCs, taken before anti-PD-1 treatment. These receptors all stem from a human donor with basal cell carcinoma. Each CDR3 is given with its conserved first and last residue. The order of the fields is clone size, J gene, V gene, D gene, CDR3 protein, CDR3 DNA. D genes are given only for firm matches. Size values are once, few and many counts, or a class for expanded clones, and some rows have none.

>NA|TRBJ1-6|TRBV5-1|NA
CASSFARGSPLHF
TGCGCCAGCAGCTTCGCCAGGGGTTCACCCCTCCACTTT
>NA|TRBJ2-5|TRBV14|TRBD2
CASSPGTSGLLTQYF
TGTGCCAGCAGCCCCGGGACTAGCGGGCTCCTGACCCAGTACTTC
>NA|TRBJ2-7|TRBV7-9|TRBD2
CASSPGSGRVYEQYF
TGTGCCAGCAGCCCCGGTAGCGGGAGAGTATACGAGCAGTACTTC
>NA|TRBJ2-3|TRBV10-3|NA
CAISGASTDTQYF
TGTGCCATCAGTGGCGCTAGCACAGATACGCAGTATTTT
>NA|TRBJ2-5|TRBV28|TRBD1
CASSRDRQETQYF
TGTGCCAGCAGTCGGGACAGGCAAGAGACCCAGTACTTC
>NA|TRBJ2-5|TRBV4-2|NA
CASSQERDRVETQYF
TGTGCCAGCAGCCAAGAACGAGACCGGGTAGAGACCCAGTACTTC
>NA|TRBJ2-7|TRBV3-1/TRBV3-2|NA
CASSQFGYEQYF
TGTGCCAGCAGCCAATTCGGCTACGAGCAGTACTTC
>NA|TRBJ1-1|TRBV5-1|TRBD1
CASSLGQGYLETEAFF
TGCGCCAGCAGCCTGGGACAGGGATATCTCGAAACTGAAGCTTTCTTT
>NA|TRBJ1-5|TRBV15|TRBD1
CATSRSFGTDNQPQHF
TGTGCCACCAGCAGATCTTTCGGGACAGATAATCAGCCCCAGCATTTT
>NA|TRBJ2-2|TRBV19|NA
CASSITNGKTGELFF
TGTGCCAGTAGTATTACGAACGGGAAAACCGGGGAGCTGTTTTTT
>NA|TRBJ1-5|TRBV19|NA
CASSRSVTGNQPQHF
TGTGCCAGTAGTAGATCGGTTACTGGCAATCAGCCCCAGCATTTT
>few|TRBJ2-7|TRBV6-1|NA
CASSEMQGSYEQYF
TGTGCCAGCAGTGAAATGCAGGGAAGCTACGAGCAGTACTTC
>once|TRBJ1-6|TRBV9|NA
CASSVGRGANSPLHF
TGTGCCAGCAGCGTCGGGAGGGGGGCTAATTCACCCCTCCACTTT
>few|TRBJ2-3|TRBV7-3|TRBD2
CASSSSGGWSNTQYF
TGTGCCAGCAGCTCTAGCGGGGGGTGGAGTAATACGCAGTATTTT
>NA|TRBJ2-7|TRBV5-1|TRBD2
CASSSGTSWSPGPGVVLRHYEQYF
TGCGCCAGCAGCTCCGGGACTAGTTGGTCCCCCGGCCCCGGTGTCGTCCTTCGTCACTACGAGCAGTACTTC
>NA|TRBJ1-6|TRBV28|NA
CASSFAQGSSYNSPLHF
TGTGCCAGCAGTTTTGCCCAGGGGAGCTCCTATAATTCACCCCTCCACTTT
>NA|TRBJ2-3|TRBV6-1|NA
CASSYTLGGDTQYF
TGTGCCAGCAGTTATACCTTGGGGGGAGATACGCAGTATTTT
>NA|TRBJ2-5|TRBV21-1|NA
CASLALEAGGTQETQYF
TGTGCCAGCCTGGCCCTCGAAGCCGGGGGGACCCAAGAGACCCAGTACTTC
>NA|TRBJ2-7|TRBV18|TRBD2
CASSEGTRDYEQYF
TGTGCCAGCTCAGAAGGGACTAGAGACTACGAGCAGTACTTC
>NA|TRBJ1-4|TRBV6-2/TRBV6-3|NA
CASSRAGEDEKLFF
TGTGCCAGCAGTCGCGCCGGGGAGGATGAAAAACTGTTTTTT
>NA|TRBJ2-3|TRBV11-3|NA
CASSFHTDTQYF
TGTGCCAGCAGCTTCCACACAGATACGCAGTATTTT
>NA|TRBJ2-1|TRBV2|TRBD2
CPRSDGWAGEGSSYNEQFF
TGTCCCCGCAGTGATGGGTGGGCGGGGGAGGGGAGCTCCTACAATGAGCAGTTCTTC
>few|TRBJ2-3|TRBV9|TRBD2
CASSERARGSTDTQYF
TGTGCCAGCAGCGAGAGAGCGCGGGGGAGCACAGATACGCAGTATTTT
>NA|TRBJ1-1|TRBV19|NA
CASSKYREAFF
TGTGCCAGTAGTAAATACAGAGAAGCTTTCTTT
>NA|TRBJ2-5|TRBV11-1|TRBD2
CASSFLREAETQYF
TGTGCCAGCAGCTTCTTGCGGGAGGCAGAGACCCAGTACTTC
>NA|TRBJ2-1|TRBV18|TRBD2
CASSRNSGGSYNEQFF
TGTGCCAGCTCACGAAATAGCGGGGGGTCCTACAATGAGCAGTTCTTC
>NA|TRBJ1-4|TRBV27|TRBD1
CASSLTGGTNEKLFF
TGTGCCAGCAGTTTAACAGGGGGGACTAATGAAAAACTGTTTTTT
>few|TRBJ1-4|TRBV25-1|NA
CASTGGQSTNEKLFF
TGTGCCAGCACCGGAGGACAGTCCACTAATGAAAAACTGTTTTTT
>NA|TRBJ2-1|TRBV5-1|NA
CASSLYAGSHNEQFF
TGCGCCAGCAGCTTGTATGCGGGATCCCACAATGAGCAGTTCTTC
>NA|TRBJ1-2|TRBV7-8|NA
CASSRAGREDNYGYTF
TGTGCCAGCAGCCGAGCAGGCCGGGAGGATAACTATGGCTACACCTTC
>NA|TRBJ1-1|TRBV7-9|NA
CASSPRQRNTEAFF
TGTGCCAGCAGCCCCCGACAGAGAAACACTGAAGCTTTCTTT
>NA|TRBJ2-7|TRBV5-1|TRBD2
CASSLVGGNPSYEQYF
TGCGCCAGCAGCTTGGTGGGAGGGAACCCTTCCTACGAGCAGTACTTC
>few|TRBJ2-6|TRBV7-2|NA
CASSSKRTSGANVLTF
TGTGCCAGCAGCTCAAAGCGGACCTCTGGGGCCAACGTCCTGACTTTC
>NA|TRBJ1-4|TRBV6-5|NA
CASRFGRHNEKLFF
TGTGCCAGCAGGTTTGGGAGGCATAATGAAAAACTGTTTTTT
>few|TRBJ2-5|TRBV24-1|NA
CATSDSRQKQETQYF
TGTGCCACCAGTGATAGCCGACAGAAACAAGAGACCCAGTACTTC
>few|TRBJ2-5|TRBV3-1/TRBV3-2|NA
CASSRGTETQYF
TGTGCCAGCTCAAGGGGTACGGAGACCCAGTACTTC
>medium-sized|TRBJ1-5|TRBV6-1|NA
CASSETAKQPQHF
TGTGCCAGCAGTGAAACGGCGAAACAGCCCCAGCATTTT
>NA|TRBJ2-3|TRBV5-4|NA
CASRSPPDTQYF
TGTGCCAGCAGATCACCCCCCGATACGCAGTATTTT
>NA|TRBJ1-2|TRBV19|TRBD1
CASSIIQGTGGFGYTF
TGTGCCAGTAGTATTATTCAGGGGACAGGGGGTTTCGGCTACACCTTC
>NA|TRBJ2-6|TRBV5-1|NA
CASSAITSLGANVLTF
TGCGCCAGCAGCGCGATCACTTCTCTGGGGGCCAACGTCCTGACTTTC
>NA|TRBJ2-1|TRBV12-5|TRBD2
CASGLPWTSQAYNEQFF
TGTGCTAGTGGTTTGCCCTGGACTAGCCAAGCCTACAATGAGCAGTTCTTC
>few|TRBJ1-6|TRBV4-1|NA
CASSQGLGLNSPLHF
TGCGCCAGCAGCCAAGGGCTCGGTCTGAATTCACCCCTCCACTTT